This entry lists 32 T cell receptor beta chains sequenced from one sample in a study of regulatory T cells in long-lasting Graves disease (dated by TCRdb to 2020 to 2022). Libraries were made using multiplex PCR. Sequencing was carried out with an Illumina HiSeq 4000. CDR3 regions were amplified by Arm-PCR with iRepertoire HTBI primers to construct TCR beta libraries. TCRdb handled the public reads itself, with Q25 trimming in fastp and clone calling in MiXCR, and kept productive beta chains. Each CDR3 protein gets just one entry, which takes the most common genes and DNA from the rows behind it. The sample records about 430,000 distinct CDR3 sequences, under 25% of which are singletons. The ten largest make up around an eighth of the sample. This sample's time point label indicates: persistent/refractory GD, antithyroid drugs over 5 years with positive TRAb. RNA was extracted from PBMCs in TRIzol for both TCR sequencing and RNA sequencing.

The material was peripheral blood mononuclear cells (PBMCs), obtained when the disease was refractory, from a patient treated with antithyroid drugs. Receptors were obtained from a female donor with Graves disease.

The chain combines TRBV28 with TRBJ1-6; D not certain. Germline CDR1 and CDR2: MDHEN and SYDVKM. The germline V and J ends were trimmed by 5 bases and 9 bases, with 11 bases remaining between them. The CDR3 totals 13 residues. CDR3 sequence reads: CASSLVFGSPLHF. CDR3 nucleotide sequence: TGTGCCAGCAGTCTCGTATTTGGTTCACCCCTCCACTTT. Full variable domain (missing parts from reference TRBV28 and TRBJ1-6): DVKVTQSSRYLVKRTGEKVFLECVQDMDHENMFWYRQDPGLGLRLIYFSYDVKMKEKGDIPEGYSVSREKKERFSLILESASTNQTSMYLCASSLVFGSPLHFGNGTRLTVT.

This clonotype was counted at least ten times. J is TRBJ2-1 and V is TRBV6-1, with a possible D match to TRBD1 (7 bases). V was clipped by 7 bases and J by 11 bases, with 18 bases between them. CDR1 is MNHNS and CDR2 is SASEGT in the germline V gene. The CDR3 is 13 residues long. CDR3 nucleotides: TGTGCCAGCACCAATACAGGGGACTTACAGCAGTTCTTC. This codes for CASTNTGDLQQFF.

In this sample, this clonotype turned up a few times. This chain uses TRBV5-1 with TRBJ2-1; perhaps TRBD2 as D (6 bases). Germline-derived CDR1 and CDR2 are SGHRS and YFSETQ. The V end was cut by 3 bases, the J end by 4 bases, with 20 bases between. This CDR3 contains 17 residues. The CDR3 protein is CASSSGLEGTYYNEQFF. The CDR3 nucleotides are TGCGCCAGCAGCTCGGGGTTGGAGGGAACATATTACAATGAGCAGTTCTTC.

The CDR3 DNA reads TGCAGTGCTCACATACAGGGGGCTGGACAGCCCCAGCATTTT. Protein sequence: CSAHIQGAGQPQHF. The chain links TRBV20-1 to TRBJ1-5; 9 bases agree with TRBD1. Unmatched junction bases numbered 9, after V lost 5 bases and J lost 7 bases. This CDR3 region has 14 residues. CDR1 is DFQATT, CDR2 SNEGSKA, per germline (reference sequence).

As regards this clonotype: A much bigger clone sits one base away, suggesting this may be a read error. The conserved phenylalanine or tryptophan normally closing the CDR3 is absent here, so this likely arose from a read error. This chain connects TRBV13 to TRBJ1-4; weak D call: TRBD1 (5 bases). Deletions cut 3 bases from V and 6 bases from J, with 14 bases between. The CDR3 has 15 amino acids. CDR1 is PRHDT, CDR2 FYEKMQ, per germline (reference sequence). Here the CDR3 reads CASSLRTKGDEKLFL. The CDR3, as DNA: TGTGCCAGCAGCTTGAGGACAAAGGGCGATGAAAAACTGTTTTTA.

The genes are TRBV9 and TRBJ1-2, with 7 nucleotides matching TRBD1. Germline lookup yields CDR1 SGDLS and CDR2 YYNGEE. Trimming took 3 bases from V and 7 from J; bases not matched to a gene: 3. There are 12 residues in the CDR3. The CDR3 loop reads CASSGQGGGYTF. CDR3 bases: TGTGCCAGCAGCGGACAGGGTGGTGGCTACACCTTC.

Only a few counts were recorded for this clonotype. The gene calls are TRBV19 and TRBJ2-7, with 8 bases that match TRBD1. This CDR3 has 15 residues. Trimming removed 3 bases from V and 4 bases from J; junction bases left unmatched: 8. Germline values: CDR1 LNHDA, CDR2 SQIVND (reference sequence). CDR3 residues: CASSIGGQGTYEQYF. The DNA for the CDR3 is TGTGCCAGTAGTATTGGAGGACAGGGTACATACGAGCAGTACTTC.

The genes are TRBV4-1 and TRBJ1-1; unclear D gene. CDR1 is MGHRA, CDR2 YSYEKL, per germline. This CDR3 comprises 16 residues. The V and J ends lost 0 bases and 2 bases respectively, with 13 bases between them. The CDR3 bases are TGCGCCAGCAGCCAAGACCGTCTGGGTTTTAACACTGAAGCTTTCTTT. Its protein product is CASSQDRLGFNTEAFF.

This clonotype was recorded a few times. The chain is built from TRBV5-1 and TRBJ2-7; TRBD1 aligns across 10 bases. The CDR3 sequence is 16 residues long. Germline CDR1 is SGHRS and CDR2 is YFSETQ. Trimming took 0 bases from V and 5 from J; bases not matched to a gene: 8. The CDR3 loop reads CASSLAGGQGRHEQYF. In DNA, the CDR3 is TGCGCCAGCAGCTTGGCGGGGGGACAGGGGCGCCACGAGCAGTACTTC.

This clonotype was observed a single time. The chain combines TRBV20-1 with TRBJ2-1, with 11 bases that match TRBD2. Germline V gene lookup returns CDR1 DFQATT and CDR2 SNEGSKA (reference sequence). This CDR3 has 14 amino acids. The J segment lost 7 bases and the V segment lost 5 bases, leaving 7 bases of the junction unmatched. CDR3 amino acids: CSASLAGGLNEQFF. CDR3 coding DNA: TGCAGTGCTTCCCTAGCGGGAGGCCTTAATGAGCAGTTCTTC.

This rearrangement joins TRBV28 to TRBJ2-3; TRBD2 is a possible D gene (7 bases). Germline assignment: CDR1 MDHEN and CDR2 SYDVKM. The CDR3 has 18 residues. V was pared by 3 bases and J by 3 bases, with 22 bases between. CDR3 sequence reads: CASSFWGLDGRGTDTQYF. The CDR3 nucleotides are TGTGCCAGCAGTTTTTGGGGGCTAGATGGGCGGGGGACAGATACGCAGTATTTT.

This chain uses TRBV9 with TRBJ1-5; D possibly corresponds to TRBD1 (6 bases). Germline assignment: CDR1 SGDLS and CDR2 YYNGEE. V was pared by 0 bases and J by 3 bases, with 10 bases between. The length of the CDR3 is 15 residues. The CDR3 sequence: CASSVDDRINQPQHF. Here the CDR3 DNA reads TGTGCCAGCAGCGTAGATGACAGGATCAATCAGCCCCAGCATTTT.

This clonotype was seen at least ten times. The rearrangement joins TRBV12-3 or TRBV12-4 to TRBJ1-1; D gene uncertain. V lost 3 bases to trimming and J lost 4 bases, with 12 bases between them. This CDR3 region has 14 residues. CDR3 region: CASSFELLFTEAFF. DNA for the CDR3: TGTGCCAGCAGTTTCGAATTACTATTCACTGAAGCTTTCTTT.

Here the CDR3 reads CASSQGGHPNTGELFF. The CDR3 DNA sequence: TGCGCCAGCAGCCAAGGAGGACACCCGAACACCGGGGAGCTGTTTTTT. The chain uses TRBV4-1 and TRBJ2-2, with D possibly being TRBD1 (5 bases). V lost 1 base and J lost 0, with 9 bases in between. CDR1 and CDR2 (germline): MGHRA, YSYEKL. The CDR3 runs 16 residues.

This clonotype was recorded many times. The chain is built from TRBV3-1 and TRBJ2-5; TRBD2 matches at 11 bases. V lost 0 bases to trimming and J lost 5 bases; unmatched junction nucleotides: 11. The germline CDR1 and CDR2 sequences are LGHDT and YNNKEL (reference sequence). CDR3 length equals 18 residues. CDR3 nucleotides: TGTGCCAGCAGCCAAGATGAGGCTAGCGGGAGGTCCGGGGAGACCCAGTACTTC. This translates into CASSQDEASGRSGETQYF.

Remarks on this clonotype: Its ends do not fully match the called genes, so a read error is possible. The V and J genes are TRBV7-2 and TRBJ1-1, with a weak D call TRBD1 (6 bases). CDR1 is SGHTA and CDR2 is FQGNSA in the germline V gene. The CDR3 runs 16 residues. CDR3 nucleotides: TGTGCCGGCAGCTTAGTATTTTGGAGGGCCGGGACAGAAGCTTTCTTT. It is translated as CAGSLVFWRAGTEAFF.

The rearrangement links TRBV7-9 to TRBJ1-2; D unclear. V gave up 1 base and J gave up 7 bases, with 7 bases separating them. The CDR3 runs to 12 residues. CDR1 is SEHNR, CDR2 FQNEAQ, per germline (reference sequence). CDR3 nucleotides: TGTGCCAGCAGCTTAGATCAGTTTGGCTACACCTTC. It is translated as CASSLDQFGYTF.

This clonotype has at least ten counts. V usage is TRBV28 and J usage is TRBJ1-3, with D possibly being TRBD1 (5 bases). Germline V gene sequence: CDR1 MDHEN, CDR2 SYDVKM. The V end lost 8 bases, the J end lost 0 bases, and 17 bases lay between the germline ends. This CDR3 is built from 16 residues. The CDR3 sequence is CASLTGGTVSGNTIYF. In DNA form, the CDR3 reads TGTGCCAGCTTAACGGGGGGGACGGTCTCTGGAAACACCATATATTTT.

There are many counts of this clonotype. This chain uses TRBV20-1 with TRBJ1-1; TRBD1 aligns across 11 bases. The germline V gene has CDR1 DFQATT and CDR2 SNEGSKA (reference sequence). This CDR3 comprises 14 residues. V lost 0 bases to trimming and J lost 10 bases; unmatched junction nucleotides: 7. This chain's CDR3 is CSARDGGQGVAAFF. The CDR3 region has the DNA TGCAGTGCTAGAGATGGGGGACAGGGGGTGGCAGCTTTCTTT.

The chain links TRBV10-3 to TRBJ1-6, with 9 positions matching TRBD1. Germline V gene data show CDR1 as ENHRY and CDR2 as SYGVKD. The CDR3 is 15 amino acids. The V gene end was trimmed by 4 bases and the J gene end by 7 bases; junction bases not matched to a gene: 5. Here the CDR3 DNA reads TGTGCCATCAGTGGGGGGGACAGGGTGAATTCACCCCTCCACTTT. Its protein product is CAISGGDRVNSPLHF.

This clonotype came up a few times. The chain is built from TRBV3-1 and TRBJ1-2; D remains unclear. Germline-derived CDR1 and CDR2 are LGHDT and YNNKEL (reference sequence). The CDR3 sequence is 12 residues long. V was cut by 4 bases and J by 7 bases, with 10 bases left in between. CDR3 sequence reads: CASSRNSGGYTF. CDR3 in DNA: TGTGCCAGCAGCCGGAACAGCGGTGGCTACACCTTC. Based on the CDR3 plus reference TRBV3-1 and TRBJ1-2, the full variable domain is DTAVSQTPKYLVTQMGNDKSIKCEQNLGHDTMYWYKQDSKKFLKIMFSYNNKELIINETVPNRFSPKSPDKAHLNLHINSLELGDSAVYFCASSRNSGGYTFGSGTRLTVV.

This clonotype was detected a few times. The chain uses TRBV19 and TRBJ2-7; 8 bases align to TRBD1. The CDR3 runs 16 residues. V shed 0 bases and J 2 bases; nucleotides not matched to a gene: 6. Germline CDR1 and CDR2: LNHDA and SQIVND (reference sequence). The CDR3 reads CASSIEWTGITYEQYF. The CDR3 DNA is TGTGCCAGTAGTATAGAGTGGACAGGGATAACCTACGAGCAGTACTTC.

This clonotype occurred many times. The rearrangement uses TRBV10-3 and TRBJ2-7; D unresolved. This CDR3 spans 15 amino acids. V was clipped by 3 bases and J by 2 bases, with 14 bases between them. Germline values: CDR1 ENHRY, CDR2 SYGVKD. CDR3 in DNA: TGTGCCATCAGTGAAGGCGCGAGTCCTACCTACGAGCAGTACTTC. Its translation is CAISEGASPTYEQYF.

This clonotype came up a few times. The chain couples TRBV25-1 to TRBJ1-1; possible D gene TRBD1, 5 bases. There are 14 residues in the CDR3. Trimming removed 5 bases from V and 7 bases from J, with 17 bases in between. CDR1 and CDR2 (germline): MGHDK, SYGVNS. In DNA form, the CDR3 reads TGTGCCAGCAGTAATACAGGTAGCCGGCGTGAAGCTTTCTTT. Its protein is CASSNTGSRREAFF.

In this sample, this clonotype turned up a few times. CDR3 DNA sequence: TGTGCCAGCAGTTCCGCAGGGTCTGGGGCCAACGTCCTGACTTTC. This sequence encodes CASSSAGSGANVLTF. This sequence joins TRBV27 and TRBJ2-6, with D possibly matching TRBD1 (5 bases). The V and J ends lost 4 bases and 1 base respectively, with 8 bases between them. There are 15 residues in the CDR3. The germline V gene encodes CDR1 MNHEY and CDR2 SMNVEV (reference sequence).

This sequence joins TRBV20-1 and TRBJ2-7, with 8 bases that match TRBD1. The CDR3 contains 16 residues. CDR1 and CDR2 (germline): DFQATT, SNEGSKA (reference sequence). Trimming took 0 bases from V and 3 from J; bases not matched to a gene: 10. CDR3 sequence reads: CSARDLRTGSFYEQYF. The CDR3 DNA follows: TGCAGTGCTAGAGATCTCCGGACAGGGAGTTTCTACGAGCAGTACTTC.

The chain uses TRBV30 and TRBJ1-2; D perhaps matches TRBD1 (6 bases). CDR3 length: 15 residues. Germline loops: CDR1 GTSNPN, CDR2 SVGIG (reference sequence). With 8 bases removed from V and 1 base from J, the gap between germline ends came to 20 bases. The CDR3: CAHRGGPIINYGYTF. The CDR3 region has the DNA TGTGCCCACCGTGGGGGGCCGATCATTAACTATGGCTACACCTTC.

This clonotype showed up many times. The chain uses TRBV5-1 and TRBJ2-2; D not certain. Germline V CDR1 and CDR2: SGHRS, YFSETQ. V was shortened by 4 bases and J by 2 bases, with 15 bases between the two germline ends. This CDR3 is 16 amino acids long. The CDR3 loop reads CASSPDALTNTGELFF. The CDR3 bases are TGCGCCAGCAGCCCCGATGCACTTACAAACACCGGGGAGCTGTTTTTT.

In its sample, this clonotype was seen a few times. The chain uses TRBV20-1 and TRBJ1-2; D is unresolved. CDR1 and CDR2 (germline): DFQATT, SNEGSKA (reference sequence). V lost 0 bases, J lost 8 bases, and 13 bases lay in between. This CDR3 has 13 amino acids. CDR3: CSARDRRDRGYTF. Written as DNA, the CDR3 is TGCAGTGCTAGAGATCGGAGGGATCGAGGCTACACCTTC.

The chain has TRBV28 and TRBJ2-7; D call uncertain. The CDR3 totals 15 residues. The germline gives CDR1 MDHEN, CDR2 SYDVKM. The V and J ends lost 6 bases and 4 bases respectively, with 19 bases between them. Here the CDR3 reads CASSLEAPRFYEQYF. CDR3 nucleotide sequence: TGTGCCAGCAGCCTCGAAGCGCCTAGATTTTACGAGCAGTACTTC. Looking up the rest from reference TRBV28 and TRBJ2-7 gives the full variable domain: DVKVTQSSRYLVKRTGEKVFLECVQDMDHENMFWYRQDPGLGLRLIYFSYDVKMKEKGDIPEGYSVSREKKERFSLILESASTNQTSMYLCASSLEAPRFYEQYFGPGTRLTVT.

This clonotype was counted ten times or more. The V and J genes are TRBV6-2 or TRBV6-3 and TRBJ2-7; 15 bases map to TRBD2. V lost 2 bases to trimming and J lost 6 bases; unmatched junction nucleotides: 2. Germline V CDR1 and CDR2: MNHEY, SVGEGT. The CDR3 contains 15 residues. The CDR3 bases are TGTGCCAGCAGTTACCAGGGACTAGCGGGAGGCGAGCAGTACTTC. Protein sequence: CASSYQGLAGGEQYF.

The chain carries TRBV7-2 and TRBJ2-7; D is unresolved. V was pared by 1 base and J by 4 bases, with 11 bases between. Looked up from germline, CDR1 is SGHTA and CDR2 is FQGNSA. This CDR3 region has 14 residues. The CDR3, as DNA: TGTGCCAGCAGCTTAGGATCACAGAGATACGAGCAGTACTTC. Translating it yields CASSLGSQRYEQYF.